Presented here are 4 T cell receptor beta chains from one specimen sequenced in a study of regulatory T cells in long-lasting Graves disease. Time point of the sample: persistent/refractory GD, antithyroid drugs over 5 years with positive TRAb. RNA isolated from PBMCs was used to make the TCR library. Relying on iRepertoire HTBI primers and Arm-PCR of CDR3 regions, the team built TCR beta libraries. TCRdb reanalysed the multiplex PCR reads using MiXCR and keeps one entry per CDR3 protein. The sample gives around 400,000 distinct CDR3 sequences, approximately 25% of which show up once; around 30% is in the top ten. The sample was peripheral blood mononuclear cells (PBMCs), taken when the disease was refractory, from a patient treated with antithyroid drugs. The receptors stem from a woman aged 40 to 50 with Graves disease.

There are many counts of this clonotype. The J gene is TRBJ1-5, the V gene TRBV27; 7 bases line up with TRBD1. This CDR3 has 15 amino acids. The J segment lost 5 bases and the V segment lost 5 bases, leaving 9 bases of the junction unmatched. Per germline, CDR1 MNHEY and CDR2 SMNVEV (reference sequence). This CDR3 reads CASSRTGTADQPQHF. CDR3 coding DNA: TGTGCCAGCAGTAGAACCGGGACAGCCGATCAGCCCCAGCATTTT.

The rearrangement links TRBV5-1 to TRBJ2-6, with D hard to call. The V end lost 4 bases, the J end lost 2 bases, and 10 bases lay between the germline ends. The CDR3 runs to 15 residues. Germline V gene lookup returns CDR1 SGHRS and CDR2 YFSETQ. This CDR3 reads CASSDASTGANVLTF. In DNA form, the CDR3 reads TGCGCCAGCAGCGACGCGTCCACTGGGGCCAACGTCCTGACTTTC.

The chain joins TRBV19 to TRBJ2-7; D may be TRBD2 (5 bases). This CDR3 contains 15 residues. Germline CDR1 and CDR2: LNHDA and SQIVND (reference sequence). Trimming removed 0 bases from V and 1 base from J, with 10 bases in between. The CDR3 bases are TGTGCCAGTAGTATAGAGCTAGCTGATTCCTACGAGCAGTACTTC. Its protein product is CASSIELADSYEQYF.

This clonotype was seen a handful of times. CDR3: CASSYYTGGGQETQYF. The CDR3 nucleotides are TGTGCCAGCAGTTACTACACGGGAGGTGGCCAAGAGACCCAGTACTTC. The chain couples TRBV6-2 or TRBV6-3 to TRBJ2-5, with TRBD2 matching over 7 bases. V trimming: 1 base; J trimming: 1 base; junction bases outside the gene matches: 6. The CDR3 extends over 16 amino acids. Looked up from germline, CDR1 is MNHEY and CDR2 is SVGEGT.